Presented here are 7 T cell receptor beta chains from one specimen sequenced in a study of T cells expressing NK-cell markers. No DNA is given; TCRdb re-called the 5' RACE reads and lists each CDR3 protein once. This table lists tens of thousands of distinct CDR3 sequences. Sample: blood T cells: a sorted CD56 or NKG2C T cell subset, CD4+ or CD8+ T cells, or bulk PBMC T cells (not recorded which). Receptor source: a woman aged 18 to 75 in good health.

The chain combines TRBV5-1 with TRBJ2-3; with no DNA, the TCRdb D assignment of TRBD2 cannot be verified. This CDR3 has 17 amino acids. Germline V gene lookup returns CDR1 SGHRS and CDR2 YFSETQ. The CDR3 loop reads CASSLGWTSGTTDTQYF. Full variable domain (rest looked up from reference TRBV5-1 and TRBJ2-3): KAGVTQTPRYLIKTRGQQVTLSCSPISGHRSVSWYQQTPGQGLQFLFEYFSETQRNKGNFPGRFSGRQFSNSRSEMNVSTLELGDSALYLCASSLGWTSGTTDTQYFGPGTRLTVL.

The genes are TRBV4-1 and TRBJ2-1. This CDR3 has 13 residues. Germline assignment: CDR1 MGHRA and CDR2 YSYEKL. CDR3 in amino acids: CASSHGRYNEQFF.

The V gene is TRBV6-2 or TRBV6-3, the J gene TRBJ2-7; with no DNA, the TCRdb D assignment of TRBD1 cannot be verified. Germline V lookup: CDR1 MNHEY, CDR2 SVGEGT. The CDR3 has 16 residues. The CDR3 spells CASSYSAGPPRNEQYF.

The gene calls are TRBV28 and TRBJ1-5; TCRdb's D call of TRBD1 is untestable without DNA. Germline V lookup: CDR1 MDHEN, CDR2 SYDVKM. The CDR3 extends over 14 amino acids. The CDR3 loop is CASSSDRVNQPQHF.

V is TRBV19 and J is TRBJ2-3. Germline values: CDR1 LNHDA, CDR2 SQIVND (reference sequence). The length of the CDR3 is 13 residues. The CDR3 region is CASYGVDTDTQYF.

The chain combines TRBV7-6 with TRBJ2-1; lacking DNA, the TRBD1 call made by TCRdb goes unchecked. Looked up from germline, CDR1 is SGHVS and CDR2 is FNYEAQ. The CDR3 covers 17 residues. The CDR3 is CASSGVGGGGTYNEQFF.

V is TRBV5-6 and J is TRBJ1-1; the TCRdb D gene call, TRBD1, has no DNA to confirm it. There are 12 residues in the CDR3. Germline V lookup: CDR1 SGHDT, CDR2 YYEEEE. CDR3 region: CASNRGGTEAFF.